This T cell receptor (beta chain) was found in a study of blood T cell repertoires in COVID-19. Overall study context: Sample material is recorded as cDNA or gDNA derived from T cells, B-cell-depleted T cells, or PBMCs.

Using immunoSEQ multiplex PCR, the repertoire was profiled, and TCRdb retains in-frame clones only, with some absent. The sample contains more than 300,000 clones, about 90% of which appear only once. This TCR was recovered from a young woman who had recovered from COVID-19. The material sequenced was peripheral blood.

The CDR3 DNA follows: TGTGCCAGCAGCTTAGGACTAGCGGCTGTAGGGGCAGATACGCAGTATTTT. Its translation is CASSLGLAAVGADTQYF. The rearrangement joins TRBV11-3 to TRBJ2-3, with 9 bases aligning to TRBD2. Germline lookup yields CDR1 SGHNT and CDR2 YENEEA. Unmatched junction bases numbered 9, after V lost 1 base and J lost 4 bases. The CDR3 has 17 residues. The variable domain in full, completed from reference TRBV11-3 and TRBJ2-3, reads EAGVVQSPRYKIIEKKQPVAFWCNPISGHNTLYWYLQNLGQGPELLIRYENEEAVDDSQLPKDRFSAERLKGVDSTLKIQPAELGDSAVYLCASSLGLAAVGADTQYFGPGTRLTVL.